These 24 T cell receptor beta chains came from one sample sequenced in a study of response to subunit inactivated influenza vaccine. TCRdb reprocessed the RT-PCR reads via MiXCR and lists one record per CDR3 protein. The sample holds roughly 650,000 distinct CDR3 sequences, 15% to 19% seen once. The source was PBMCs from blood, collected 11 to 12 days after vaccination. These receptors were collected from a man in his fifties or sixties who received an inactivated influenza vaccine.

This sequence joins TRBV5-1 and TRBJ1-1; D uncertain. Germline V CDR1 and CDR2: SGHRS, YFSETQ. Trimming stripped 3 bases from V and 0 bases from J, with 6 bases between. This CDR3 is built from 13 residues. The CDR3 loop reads CASSSTMNTEAFF. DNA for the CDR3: TGCGCCAGCAGCTCAACCATGAACACTGAAGCTTTCTTT. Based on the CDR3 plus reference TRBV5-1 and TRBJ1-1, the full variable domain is KAGVTQTPRYLIKTRGQQVTLSCSPISGHRSVSWYQQTPGQGLQFLFEYFSETQRNKGNFPGRFSGRQFSNSRSEMNVSTLELGDSALYLCASSSTMNTEAFFGQGTRLTVV.

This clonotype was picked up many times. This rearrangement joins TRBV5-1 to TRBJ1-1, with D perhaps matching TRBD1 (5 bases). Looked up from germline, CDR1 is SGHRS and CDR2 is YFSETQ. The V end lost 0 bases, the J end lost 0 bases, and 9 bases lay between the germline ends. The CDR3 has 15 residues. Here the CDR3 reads CASSLETGMNTEAFF. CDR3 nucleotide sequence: TGCGCCAGCAGCTTGGAAACAGGAATGAACACTGAAGCTTTCTTT.

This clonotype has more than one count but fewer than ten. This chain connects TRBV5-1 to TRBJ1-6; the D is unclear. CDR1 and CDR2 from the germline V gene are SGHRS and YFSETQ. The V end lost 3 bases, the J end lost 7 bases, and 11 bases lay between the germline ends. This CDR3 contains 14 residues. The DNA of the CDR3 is TGCGCCAGCAGCTCCGACGCGCGAAATTCACCCCTCCACTTT. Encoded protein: CASSSDARNSPLHF.

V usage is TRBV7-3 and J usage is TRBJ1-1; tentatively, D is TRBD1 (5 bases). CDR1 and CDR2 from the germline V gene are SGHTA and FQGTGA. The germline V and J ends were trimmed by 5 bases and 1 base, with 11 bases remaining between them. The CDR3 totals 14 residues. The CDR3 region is CASSTDGGNTEAFF. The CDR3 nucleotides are TGTGCCAGCAGCACGGACGGGGGGAACACTGAAGCTTTCTTT.

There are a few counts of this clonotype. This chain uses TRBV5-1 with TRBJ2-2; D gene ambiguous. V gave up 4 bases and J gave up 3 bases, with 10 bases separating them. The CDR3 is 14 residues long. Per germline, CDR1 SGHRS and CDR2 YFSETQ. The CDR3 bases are TGCGCCAGCAGCCATCGTGGGGACACCGGGGAGCTGTTTTTT. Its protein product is CASSHRGDTGELFF.

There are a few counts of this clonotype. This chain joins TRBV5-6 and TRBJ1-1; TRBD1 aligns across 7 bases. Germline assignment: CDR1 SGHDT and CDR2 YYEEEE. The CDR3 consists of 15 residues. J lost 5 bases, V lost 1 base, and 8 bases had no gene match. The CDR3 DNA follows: TGTGCCAGCAGCTTGCAAGACAGGGAAGGAACTGAAGCTTTCTTT. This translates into CASSLQDREGTEAFF.

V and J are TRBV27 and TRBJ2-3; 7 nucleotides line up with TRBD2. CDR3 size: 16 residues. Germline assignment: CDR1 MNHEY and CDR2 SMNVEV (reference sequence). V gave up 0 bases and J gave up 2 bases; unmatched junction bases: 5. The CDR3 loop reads CASSLSGGVPTDTQYF. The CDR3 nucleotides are TGTGCCAGCAGTTTATCGGGGGGGGTTCCCACAGATACGCAGTATTTT.

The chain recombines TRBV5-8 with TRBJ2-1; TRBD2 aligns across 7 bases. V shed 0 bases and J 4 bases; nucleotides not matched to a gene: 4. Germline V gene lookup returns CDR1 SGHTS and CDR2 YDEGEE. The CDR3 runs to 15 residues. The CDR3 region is CASSLGGGWYNEQFF. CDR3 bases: TGTGCCAGCAGCTTGGGCGGGGGTTGGTACAATGAGCAGTTCTTC.

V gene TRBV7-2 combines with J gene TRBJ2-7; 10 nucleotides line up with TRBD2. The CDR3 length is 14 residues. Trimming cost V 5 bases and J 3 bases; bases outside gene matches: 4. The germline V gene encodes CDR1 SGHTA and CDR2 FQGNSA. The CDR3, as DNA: TGTGCCAGCAGCGAACTAGCGGGAAACTACGAGCAGTACTTC. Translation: CASSELAGNYEQYF.

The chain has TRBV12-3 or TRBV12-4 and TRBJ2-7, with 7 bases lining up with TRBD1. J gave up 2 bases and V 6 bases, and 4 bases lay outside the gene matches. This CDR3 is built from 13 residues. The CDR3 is CASRDRSAYEQYF. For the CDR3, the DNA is TGTGCCAGCAGGGACAGGTCAGCCTACGAGCAGTACTTC.

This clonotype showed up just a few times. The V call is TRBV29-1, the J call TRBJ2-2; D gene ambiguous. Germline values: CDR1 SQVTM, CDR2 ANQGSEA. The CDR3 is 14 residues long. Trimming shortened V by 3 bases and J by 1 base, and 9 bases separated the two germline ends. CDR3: CSVDVTGNTGELFF. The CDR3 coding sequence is TGCAGCGTTGACGTAACCGGGAACACCGGGGAGCTGTTTTTT.

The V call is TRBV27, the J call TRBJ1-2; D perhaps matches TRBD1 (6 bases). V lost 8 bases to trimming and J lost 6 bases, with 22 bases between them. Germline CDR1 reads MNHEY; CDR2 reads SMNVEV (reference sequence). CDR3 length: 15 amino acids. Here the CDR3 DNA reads TGTGCCAGCTGTGACCCTAGGGGGGGACGTCATGGCTACACCTTC. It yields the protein CASCDPRGGRHGYTF.

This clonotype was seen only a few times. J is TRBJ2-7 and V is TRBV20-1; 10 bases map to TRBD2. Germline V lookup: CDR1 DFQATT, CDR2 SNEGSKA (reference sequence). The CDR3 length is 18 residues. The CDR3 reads CSAGAQRSGGTSSYEQYF. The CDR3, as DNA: TGCAGCGCTGGGGCCCAGCGTAGCGGGGGGACGAGCTCCTACGAGCAGTACTTC.

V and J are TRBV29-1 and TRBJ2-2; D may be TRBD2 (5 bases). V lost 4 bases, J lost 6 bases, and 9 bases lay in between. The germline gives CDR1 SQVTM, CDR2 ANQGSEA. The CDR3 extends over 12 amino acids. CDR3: CSVGELAGELFF. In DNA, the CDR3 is TGCAGCGTTGGAGAACTAGCCGGGGAGCTGTTTTTT.

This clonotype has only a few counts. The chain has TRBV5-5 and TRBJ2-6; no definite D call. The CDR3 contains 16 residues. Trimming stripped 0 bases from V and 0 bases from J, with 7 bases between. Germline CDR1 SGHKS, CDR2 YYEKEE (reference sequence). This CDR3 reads CASSLVGRSGANVLTF. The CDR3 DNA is TGTGCCAGCAGCTTGGTCGGACGCTCTGGGGCCAACGTCCTGACTTTC. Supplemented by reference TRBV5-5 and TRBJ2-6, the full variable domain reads DAGVTQSPTHLIKTRGQQVTLRCSPISGHKSVSWYQQVLGQGPQFIFQYYEKEERGRGNFPDRFSARQFPNYSSELNVNALLLGDSALYLCASSLVGRSGANVLTFGAGSRLTVL.

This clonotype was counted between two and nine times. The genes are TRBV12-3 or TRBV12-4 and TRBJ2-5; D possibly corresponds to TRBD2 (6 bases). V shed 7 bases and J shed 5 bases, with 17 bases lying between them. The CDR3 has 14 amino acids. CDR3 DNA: TGTGCCAGCACTCGGGACTGGGCATCGGAGACCCAGTACTTC. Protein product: CASTRDWASETQYF.

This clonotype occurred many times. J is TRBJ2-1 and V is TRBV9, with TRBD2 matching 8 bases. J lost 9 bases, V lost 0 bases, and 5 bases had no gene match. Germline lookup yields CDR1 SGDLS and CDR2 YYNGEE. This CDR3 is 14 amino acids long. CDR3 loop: CASSVVAAGVEQFF. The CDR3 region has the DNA TGTGCCAGCAGCGTAGTCGCAGCGGGGGTTGAGCAGTTCTTC.

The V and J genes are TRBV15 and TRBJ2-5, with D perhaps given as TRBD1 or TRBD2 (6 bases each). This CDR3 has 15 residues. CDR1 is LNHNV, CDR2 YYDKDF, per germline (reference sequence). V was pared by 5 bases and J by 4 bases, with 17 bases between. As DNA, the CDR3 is TGTGCCACCAGCCGAGGCGGCAGGGGAGGAGAGACCCAGTACTTC. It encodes CATSRGGRGGETQYF.

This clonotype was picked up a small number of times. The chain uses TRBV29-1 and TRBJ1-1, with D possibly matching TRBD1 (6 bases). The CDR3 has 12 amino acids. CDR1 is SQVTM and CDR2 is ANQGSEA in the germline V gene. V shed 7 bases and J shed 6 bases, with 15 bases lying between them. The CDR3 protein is CSGQQGSSEAFF. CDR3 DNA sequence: TGCAGCGGCCAACAGGGTTCGTCTGAAGCTTTCTTT.

CDR3 DNA: TGTGCCAGCAGCCCAAGTCTTGGGACAGGGAACAATGAGCAGTTCTTC. Encoded protein: CASSPSLGTGNNEQFF. V and J are TRBV3-1 and TRBJ2-1; 9 bases are a match to TRBD1. The CDR3 is 16 residues long. Germline V gene data show CDR1 as LGHDT and CDR2 as YNNKEL (reference sequence). With 4 bases clipped from V and 5 bases from J, the junction kept 9 bases outside the gene matches.

CDR3 DNA sequence: TGTGCCAGCAGCCGAACACCCACCGGAGACAGCACAGATACGCAGTATTTT. This sequence encodes CASSRTPTGDSTDTQYF. The chain combines TRBV7-2 with TRBJ2-3; D gene uncertain. Trimming shortened V by 5 bases and J by 0 bases, and 18 bases separated the two germline ends. The CDR3 covers 17 residues. The V gene's germline CDR1 is SGHTA and CDR2 FQGNSA.

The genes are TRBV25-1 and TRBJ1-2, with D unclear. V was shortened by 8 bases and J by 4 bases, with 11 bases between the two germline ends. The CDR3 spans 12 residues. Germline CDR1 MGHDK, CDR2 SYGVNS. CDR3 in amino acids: CASEEGGYGYTF. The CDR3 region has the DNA TGTGCCAGCGAGGAAGGTGGCTATGGCTACACCTTC.

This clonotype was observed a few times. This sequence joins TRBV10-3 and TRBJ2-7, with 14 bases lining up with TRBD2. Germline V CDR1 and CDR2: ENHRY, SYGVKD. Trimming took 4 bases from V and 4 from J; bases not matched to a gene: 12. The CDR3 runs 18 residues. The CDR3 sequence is CAISAGTSGSLVGYEQYF. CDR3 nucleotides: TGTGCCATCAGTGCTGGGACTAGCGGGAGCCTAGTAGGTTACGAGCAGTACTTC.

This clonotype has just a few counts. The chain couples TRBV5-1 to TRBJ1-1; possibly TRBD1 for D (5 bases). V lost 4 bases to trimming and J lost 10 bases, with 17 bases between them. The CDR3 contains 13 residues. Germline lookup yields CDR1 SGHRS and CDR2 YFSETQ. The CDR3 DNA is TGCGCCAGCAGCAAAGACCTGGGACCAACAGCTTTCTTT. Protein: CASSKDLGPTAFF.